The sequence of this T cell receptor (beta chain) was determined in a study of T-cell reconstitution after alpha-beta-depleted transplantation in children (dated by TCRdb to about 2016). General notes on the study: T-cell immune reconstitution after TCRalphabeta/CD19-depleted allogeneic hematopoietic cell transplantation in children was quantitatively tracked in the study by means of TCR repertoire profiling.

Explained via the paper, the treatment or condition label denotes: allogeneic hematopoietic cell transplantation with graft depleted of TCRalphabeta T cells and CD19 B cells. The transplant recipients were children given TCRalphabeta/CD19-depleted allogeneic hematopoietic cell grafts. Trimming removed 1 base from V and 5 bases from J, leaving 9 bases between the germline ends. Including the terminal cysteine and phenylalanine, the CDR3 comprises 13 residues. The CDR3 DNA has 39 bases and is translated from base 1. CDR1 is given as SGHRS and CDR2 as YFSETQ, both from the germline V gene. Comment on this clonotype: No cognate antigen has been identified for it. No quality values exist for individual bases; no much larger clone is one base distant.

Library creation used PCR. TCRdb shows the sequencer as Illumina HiSeq 2500. TCR libraries were prepared with molecular barcoding, using unique molecular identifiers to normalize TCRbeta repertoire quantification. Using fastp at Q25 and MiXCR, TCRdb reprocessed the public reads and kept productive beta chains. Each CDR3 protein gets just one entry, which takes the most common genes and DNA from the rows behind it. The table for this sample lists 900,000 or so distinct CDR3 sequences; around 15% of them were counted only once. The ten largest account for approximately 5% of the sample. Study-level results and caveats: The high TCRbeta diversity at day 60 in some patients was ascribed to recipient T cells and intrathymic progenitors that had survived conditioning. The apparently early recovery of alphabetaT-cell counts about two months after transplant reportedly depended on only several hundred rapidly expanded clones that came from non-depleted graft cells. The frequencies of hyperexpanded clones fell over the following months, and after one year, T-cell counts and TCRbeta diversity were mostly attributed to newly produced T cells.

This TCR was recovered from a male patient under 18 who had a stem cell transplant for acute lymphoblastic leukemia, so the T cells may come from the graft donor. Recombination connected TRBV5-1 to TRBJ2-5; the D gene could be TRBD1 or TRBD2, each one agreeing over 5 bases. Material: PBMCs, mostly from graft donor cells, obtained 360 days after TCRalphabeta/CD19-depleted stem cell transplant. The CDR3 protein: CASSLPREETQYF. The DNA sequence follows: TGCGCCAGCAGCTTGCCCAGGGAGGAGACCCAGTACTTC.